This TCR beta chain was observed in a study of coeliac disease. Study information: Disease groups: newly diagnosed active, refractory type I, gluten-free-diet controlled.

J gave up 5 bases and V 6 bases, and 7 bases lay outside the gene matches. The CDR3 extends over 15 amino acids. Germline CDR1 reads MDHEN; CDR2 reads SYDVKM. Details on this clone: What it recognizes is unknown.

This table comes from immunoSEQ multiplex PCR, and its TCRdb copy is limited to in-frame clones, with some not included. The repertoire has fewer than 6,000 clones, around 79% of them found once; the top ten carry under 6%. Study findings and constraints: According to the authors, this method cannot detect gliadin-specific T cells in an unbiased way. TRB repertoires were largely private, with most amino acid sequences found in only one sample. Published gliadin-specific TRB sequences appeared in about 50% of the 18 coeliac samples, 1 of 6 controls.

The sample comprised lamina propria lymphocytes from the gut. The V gene is TRBV28, the J gene TRBJ1-5; 10 bases align to TRBD1. The clonotype was recovered from a woman in her late teens or twenties with active celiac disease. CDR3 sequence (DNA): TGTGCCAGCAGGGGACAGGGGCGACGCCATCAGCCCCAGCATTTT. Its translation: CASRGQGRRHQPQHF. Variable domain in full (rest from reference TRBV28 and TRBJ1-5): DVKVTQSSRYLVKRTGEKVFLECVQDMDHENMFWYRQDPGLGLRLIYFSYDVKMKEKGDIPEGYSVSREKKERFSLILESASTNQTSMYLCASRGQGRRHQPQHFGDGTRLSIL.